The source of this TCR beta chain is a study of blood T cell repertoires in COVID-19. Study overall: Material from acute and convalescent COVID-19 was sourced from the United States, Italy and Spain. Nucleic acid was either cDNA or gDNA, and it came from T cells, B-cell-depleted T cells, or PBMCs.

In germline, CDR1 is MNHEY, CDR2 SVGAGI. The CDR3 totals 16 residues. V gave up 4 bases and J gave up 2 bases; unmatched junction bases: 3. Original methodology: Amplifying reference gene primers gave estimates of nucleated cell counts. Libraries were prepared by immunoSEQ multiplex PCR; TCRdb keeps only in-frame clonotypes and omits some of them. V and J calls plus clone size are reproduced from that table; the DNA served to infer D and trimming. This repertoire shows around 70,000 clones, 80% found once; its top ten account for 18%. The chain couples TRBV6-5 to TRBJ2-6; 9 bases fit TRBD1. This clonotype originated in a man between 70 and 80 years old who had recovered from COVID-19. Sample: peripheral blood. CDR3 residues: CASSSTGGAGANVLTF. For the CDR3, the DNA is TGTGCCAGCAGTTCCACAGGGGGCGCTGGGGCCAACGTCCTGACTTTC.